This T cell receptor beta chain was retrieved from a study of beta chain features in type 1 diabetes. Study summary: Sorted cells from all samples, numbering about 99,000,000, were examined. Points from the study as a whole: There was a moderate but significant shortening of TCRB CDR3s in all four CD4+ subsets of Type 1 diabetes patients. Researchers could not determine here whether HLA type influences TCRB rearrangement.

Expressed TCRB transcripts were sequenced after all isolated RNA was converted to cDNA. Samples of naive, central memory and regulatory T cells yielded a mean of about 3.57 million reads. Clones were read by immunoSEQ multiplex PCR, and TCRdb kept only the in-frame ones, dropping some. The sample has under 950,000 clones; roughly 15% are singletons. As to this clone: The antigen is undetermined.

The CDR3 has 14 residues. CDR1 and CDR2 (germline): SGHTA, FQGNSA. The V end was cut by 1 base, the J end by 2 bases, with 9 bases between. The chain couples TRBV7-2 to TRBJ2-7, with no clear D. The clonotype originates from a young woman in good health. What was sequenced was naive CD4+ T cells from blood. The CDR3 region is CASSLVPDTYEQYF. The CDR3 DNA reads as TGTGCCAGCAGCTTAGTCCCCGACACCTACGAGCAGTACTTC.